These 2 T cell receptor beta chains were all obtained from the same sample, sequenced in a study of cytomegalovirus exposure and HLA in healthy donors. The PCR had 60 Vbeta and 13 Jbeta primers. Sequencing used immunoSEQ multiplex PCR; TCRdb keeps in-frame clones, though not all of them. The sample includes roughly 100,000 clones, around 60% of them seen just once. The material sequenced was PBMCs. Receptors originate from a human donor in good health.

This clone occurred a few times. This chain joins TRBV30 and TRBJ1-4; D perhaps matches TRBD1 (5 bases). Germline assignment: CDR1 GTSNPN and CDR2 SVGIG (reference sequence). The CDR3 is 12 residues long. V was clipped by 7 bases and J by 7 bases, with 13 bases between them. The CDR3 DNA is TGTGCCTCCACGGGGGTCGGTGAAAAACTGTTTTTT. Translated: CASTGVGEKLFF.

This clone was recorded a few times. The chain is built from TRBV6-5 and TRBJ2-6; 7 bases agree with TRBD2. Germline V CDR1 and CDR2: MNHEY, SVGAGI. The ends lost 0 bases at V and 6 bases at J; junction bases unmatched: 5. This CDR3 contains 16 residues. CDR3 protein: CASSYSWGGVANVLTF. CDR3 coding DNA: TGTGCCAGCAGTTACTCATGGGGGGGGGTGGCCAACGTCCTGACTTTC.